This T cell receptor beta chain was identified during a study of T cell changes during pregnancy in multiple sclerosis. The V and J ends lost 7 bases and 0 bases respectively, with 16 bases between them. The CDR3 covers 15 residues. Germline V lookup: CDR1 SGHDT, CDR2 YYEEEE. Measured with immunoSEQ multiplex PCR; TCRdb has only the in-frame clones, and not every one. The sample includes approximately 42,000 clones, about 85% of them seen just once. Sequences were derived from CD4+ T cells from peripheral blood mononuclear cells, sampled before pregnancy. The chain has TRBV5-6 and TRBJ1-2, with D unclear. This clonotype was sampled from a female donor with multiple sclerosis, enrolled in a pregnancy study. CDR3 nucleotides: TGTGCCAGCGGCCAAGTCTTAAGATCTAACTATGGCTACACCTTC. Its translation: CASGQVLRSNYGYTF.